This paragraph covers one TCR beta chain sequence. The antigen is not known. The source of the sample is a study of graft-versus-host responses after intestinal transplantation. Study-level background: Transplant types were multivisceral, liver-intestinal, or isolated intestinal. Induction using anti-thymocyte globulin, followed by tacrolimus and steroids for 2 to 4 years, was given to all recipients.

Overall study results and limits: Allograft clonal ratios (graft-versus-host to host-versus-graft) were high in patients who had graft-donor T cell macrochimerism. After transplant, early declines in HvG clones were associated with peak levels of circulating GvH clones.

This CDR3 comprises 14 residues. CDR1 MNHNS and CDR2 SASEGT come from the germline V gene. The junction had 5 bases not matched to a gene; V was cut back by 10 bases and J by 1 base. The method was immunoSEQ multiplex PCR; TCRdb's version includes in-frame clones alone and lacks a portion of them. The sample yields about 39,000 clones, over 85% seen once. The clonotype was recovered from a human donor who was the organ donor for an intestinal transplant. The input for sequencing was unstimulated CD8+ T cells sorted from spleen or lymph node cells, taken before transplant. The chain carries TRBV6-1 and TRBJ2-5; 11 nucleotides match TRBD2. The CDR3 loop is CATTSGAPQETQYF. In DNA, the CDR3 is TGTGCCACGACTAGCGGGGCCCCCCAAGAGACCCAGTACTTC.